This entry lists 3 T cell receptor beta chains sequenced from one sample in a study of cytomegalovirus exposure and HLA in healthy donors. 60 Vbeta and 13 Jbeta primers were used in PCR. Sequencing used immunoSEQ multiplex PCR; TCRdb keeps in-frame clones, though not all of them. The sample comprises some 170,000 clones, more than 65% of which are singletons, and approximately 2.9% rests with the top ten. Sequenced: PBMCs. These receptors were collected from a female donor in good health and CMV-seronegative.

The chain links TRBV27 to TRBJ1-1; tentatively, D is TRBD1 (5 bases). With 6 bases removed from V and 1 base from J, the gap between germline ends came to 12 bases. The CDR3 loop spans 14 amino acids. CDR1 and CDR2 (germline): MNHEY, SMNVEV (reference sequence). The CDR3 here is CASSRTGGNTEAFF. The DNA for the CDR3 is TGTGCCAGCAGCCGGACGGGGGGGAACACTGAAGCTTTCTTT.

V is TRBV19 and J is TRBJ1-1; D is unclear. Germline CDR1 reads LNHDA; CDR2 reads SQIVND (reference sequence). The CDR3 runs 11 residues. V lost 5 bases and J lost 4, with 5 bases in between. The CDR3 region has the DNA TGTGCCAGTAGTCCCGGCACTGAAGCTTTCTTT. Translated, it gives CASSPGTEAFF.

This chain links TRBV2 with TRBJ1-1; 9 bases are shared with TRBD1. Germline assignment: CDR1 SNHLY and CDR2 FYNNEI. The CDR3 consists of 15 residues. Trimming took 6 bases from V and 5 from J; bases not matched to a gene: 10. CDR3 sequence (DNA): TGTGCCAGCAGGGAACAGGGGGCAGGGCTGACTGAAGCTTTCTTT. It specifies CASREQGAGLTEAFF.